A selection of T cell receptor beta chains follows, all from one sample in a study of PD-L1 blockade in urothelial cancer. Measured with immunoSEQ multiplex PCR; TCRdb has only the in-frame clones, and not every one. Of 50,000 to 70,000 clones listed, 75% to 90% are singletons. The starting material was PBMCs, obtained around atezolizumab (anti-PD-L1) treatment. These receptors all come from a man in his 70s with urothelial cancer. Both conserved end residues are part of each CDR3. The order of the fields is clone size, D gene, J gene, V gene, CDR3 protein, CDR3 DNA. D genes are given only for firm matches. Expanded clones get a size class; other rows say once, few or many, or leave the size out.

size: NA
D: TRBD2
J: TRBJ2-2
V: TRBV5-1
CDR3: CASTAGGPGKTGELFF
DNA: TGCGCCAGCACAGCGGGAGGGCCGGGTAAGACCGGGGAGCTGTTTTTT

size: NA
D: TRBD2
J: TRBJ2-3
V: TRBV7-8
CDR3: CASSFEASGPEDTQYF
DNA: TGTGCCAGCAGCTTTGAGGCTAGCGGACCCGAAGATACGCAGTATTTT

size: NA
D: TRBD2
J: TRBJ2-7
V: TRBV10-1
CDR3: CASRGSGRSYEQYF
DNA: TGCGCCAGCAGAGGCAGCGGGAGGTCCTACGAGCAGTACTTC

size: once
D: TRBD1
J: TRBJ1-2
V: TRBV19
CDR3: CASSIRGTSGYTF
DNA: TGTGCCAGTAGTATCAGGGGGACGAGCGGCTACACCTTC

size: NA
D: NA
J: TRBJ1-5
V: TRBV28
CDR3: CASSLAWNGDSNQPQHF
DNA: TGTGCCAGCAGTTTAGCTTGGAACGGAGATAGCAATCAGCCCCAGCATTTT

size: NA
D: TRBD2
J: TRBJ2-3
V: TRBV7-3
CDR3: CASTKGTRDVGDTQYF
DNA: TGTGCCAGCACCAAAGGGACTAGGGATGTTGGAGATACGCAGTATTTT

size: NA
D: NA
J: TRBJ1-5
V: TRBV5-5
CDR3: CASSSSGVAGQPQHF
DNA: TGTGCCAGCAGTAGTTCGGGGGTTGCTGGTCAGCCCCAGCATTTT

size: few
D: TRBD1
J: TRBJ1-1
V: TRBV7-3
CDR3: CASSQDRDTEAFF
DNA: TGTGCCAGCAGCCAGGACAGGGACACTGAAGCTTTCTTT

size: NA
D: NA
J: TRBJ1-5
V: TRBV28
CDR3: CAAETDSNQPQHF
DNA: TGTGCCGCCGAAACAGATAGCAATCAGCCCCAGCATTTT

size: NA
D: TRBD2
J: TRBJ2-1
V: TRBV4-3
CDR3: CASSQDYRTSAYNEQFF
DNA: TGCGCCAGCAGCCAAGATTATAGGACTAGCGCGTACAATGAGCAGTTCTTC